These 17 T cell receptor beta chains share one sample of origin, sequenced in a study of graft-versus-host responses after intestinal transplantation. Antigens for these TCRs are unknown. Assay used: immunoSEQ multiplex PCR; TCRdb lists only in-frame clones, some missing. The repertoire holds under 150,000 clones, with approximately 95% as singletons. The sample in question was unstimulated CD8+ T cells sorted from spleen or lymph node cells, obtained before intestinal transplant. Receptors were obtained from a human donor who received an intestinal transplant.

The gene calls are TRBV4-3 and TRBJ1-1; D unclear. The length of the CDR3 is 14 residues. V dropped 1 base and J dropped 0 bases, with 6 bases sitting between them. Germline assignment: CDR1 LGHNA and CDR2 YSLEER. The DNA of the CDR3 is TGCGCCAGCAGCCAAGCACGTATGAACACTGAAGCTTTCTTT. Its translation: CASSQARMNTEAFF.

The gene calls are TRBV28 and TRBJ2-7, with TRBD1 matching 7 bases. The CDR3 extends over 15 amino acids. Germline V gene sequence: CDR1 MDHEN, CDR2 SYDVKM. V shed 4 bases, J shed 3 bases, and the junction held 9 bases outside the gene matches. This CDR3 is CASSYPPRTGYEQYF. The CDR3 DNA reads as TGTGCCAGCAGTTACCCGCCTCGGACAGGCTACGAGCAGTACTTC.

This chain uses TRBV6-1 with TRBJ2-5; D is unclear. The better agreement between TRBJ2-7 and the DNA end casts doubt on the J call. From germline, CDR1 is MNHNS and CDR2 SASEGT. The CDR3 length is 15 residues. The CDR3 region is CASSEYLGPSYEQYF. DNA of the CDR3: TGTGCCAGCAGCGAATATCTCGGGCCGTCCTACGAGCAGTACTTC.

The CDR3 region is CASSLAHGYNNEQFF. In DNA form, the CDR3 reads TGTGCCAGCAGCTTAGCCCACGGATACAACAATGAGCAGTTCTTC. The gene calls are TRBV11-1 and TRBJ2-1; D remains ambiguous. V lost 0 bases to trimming and J lost 5 bases, with 11 bases between them. Germline assignment: CDR1 SGHAT and CDR2 FQDESV (reference sequence). The CDR3 length is 15 residues. The full variable domain, rest sourced from reference TRBV11-1 and TRBJ2-1, is EAEVAQSPRYKITEKSQAVAFWCDPISGHATLYWYRQILGQGPELLVQFQDESVVDDSQLPKDRFSAERLKGVDSTLKIQPAELGDSAMYLCASSLAHGYNNEQFFGPGTRLTVL.

This clone has more than one count but fewer than ten. This chain uses TRBV7-8 with TRBJ2-7, with TRBD2 matching over 14 bases. From germline, CDR1 is SGHVS and CDR2 FQNEAQ. CDR3 size: 15 residues. J gave up 2 bases and V 4 bases, and 1 base lay outside the gene matches. CDR3 sequence reads: CASSWGLAGAYEQYF. CDR3 sequence (DNA): TGTGCCAGCAGCTGGGGACTAGCGGGAGCCTACGAGCAGTACTTC.

The V call is TRBV13, the J call TRBJ2-3; D is ambiguous. Germline V gene sequence: CDR1 PRHDT, CDR2 FYEKMQ (reference sequence). The V and J ends lost 0 bases and 2 bases respectively, with 12 bases between them. The CDR3 is 16 residues long. The CDR3: CASSLGRVTDTDTQYF. The CDR3 DNA sequence: TGTGCCAGCAGCTTAGGCCGGGTCACGGACACAGATACGCAGTATTTT.

The chain joins TRBV11-1 to TRBJ2-2; TRBD1 agrees at 7 bases. V was pared by 6 bases and J by 2 bases, with 6 bases of the junction left unmatched. The CDR3 loop spans 15 amino acids. CDR1 is SGHAT, CDR2 FQDESV, per germline (reference sequence). The DNA of the CDR3 is TGTGCCAGCAGTACTTGGGACAGAAACACCGGGGAGCTGTTTTTT. This encodes CASSTWDRNTGELFF.

The genes are TRBV6-5 and TRBJ2-5; D may be TRBD1 (6 bases). CDR1 and CDR2 (germline): MNHEY, SVGAGI. CDR3 length: 14 residues. Trimming shortened V by 2 bases and J by 5 bases, and 12 bases separated the two germline ends. The CDR3 sequence: CASSYRTAGETQYF. CDR3 in DNA: TGTGCCAGCAGTTACCGGACAGCCGGGGAGACCCAGTACTTC.

This chain uses TRBV11-2 with TRBJ1-3; no firm D call. V lost 4 bases, J lost 3 bases, and 10 bases lay in between. The CDR3 has 14 residues. From germline, CDR1 is SGHAT and CDR2 FQNNGV. CDR3 nucleotides: TGTGCCAGCAGCTCGGCGGGCGGTGGAAACACCATATATTTT. It codes for CASSSAGGGNTIYF.

The chain joins TRBV29-1 to TRBJ1-4; TRBD1 is a possible D gene (5 bases). The CDR3 extends over 11 amino acids. Deletions cut 5 bases from V and 6 bases from J, with 7 bases between. Germline V gene lookup returns CDR1 SQVTM and CDR2 ANQGSEA. CDR3 amino acids: CSVWGDEKLFF. CDR3 in DNA: TGCAGCGTTTGGGGCGATGAAAAACTGTTTTTT.

V is TRBV4-3 and J is TRBJ2-7; D not certain. Germline CDR1 is LGHNA and CDR2 is YSLEER. Trimming shortened V by 1 base and J by 5 bases, and 12 bases separated the two germline ends. This CDR3 spans 14 amino acids. Written as DNA, the CDR3 is TGCGCCAGCAGCCAAGGGGAAGGGATCCACGAGCAGTACTTC. This codes for CASSQGEGIHEQYF.

This clone was found once. J is TRBJ2-7 and V is TRBV11-2, with 15 bases aligning to TRBD2. V lost 6 bases and J lost 7; bases outside the gene matches: 4. Germline CDR1 is SGHAT and CDR2 is FQNNGV. The CDR3 sequence is 14 residues long. The CDR3 bases are TGTGCCAGCAGAGGAGGACTAGCGGGGGGGGAGCAGTACTTC. Translation: CASRGGLAGGEQYF.

The chain links TRBV30 to TRBJ1-5; TRBD1 aligns across 7 bases. Germline CDR1 and CDR2: GTSNPN and SVGIG (reference sequence). Trimming at V came to 0 bases and at J to 0 bases, leaving 2 bases not matched to a gene. This CDR3 comprises 15 residues. The chain's CDR3 is CAWSVDRDSNQPQHF. CDR3 bases: TGTGCCTGGAGTGTAGACAGGGATAGCAATCAGCCCCAGCATTTT.

The rearrangement links TRBV6-5 to TRBJ1-3, with D uncertain. The V and J ends lost 0 bases and 0 bases respectively, with 6 bases between them. The CDR3 is made up of 15 amino acids. Germline V gene data show CDR1 as MNHEY and CDR2 as SVGAGI. DNA of the CDR3: TGTGCCAGCAGTTACTCAGGGTTCTCTGGAAACACCATATATTTT. As protein: CASSYSGFSGNTIYF.

The chain employs TRBV7-9 and TRBJ1-6; D is undetermined. This CDR3 is 16 amino acids long. Germline lookup yields CDR1 SEHNR and CDR2 FQNEAQ (reference sequence). Trimming took off 5 bases at V and 7 bases at J, with 18 bases between the two ends. The CDR3 spells CASSHADGYLNSPLHF. The DNA of the CDR3 is TGTGCCAGCAGCCACGCGGACGGTTACTTAAATTCACCCCTCCACTTT.

This rearrangement joins TRBV2 to TRBJ2-7, with D unclear. This CDR3 region has 12 residues. The V end lost 7 bases, the J end lost 4 bases, and 11 bases lay between the germline ends. CDR1 is SNHLY, CDR2 FYNNEI, per germline. The CDR3 here is CASNRQFYEQYF. The CDR3 nucleotides read TGTGCCAGCAACCGGCAGTTTTACGAGCAGTACTTC. Based on the CDR3 plus reference TRBV2 and TRBJ2-7, the full variable domain is EPEVTQTPSHQVTQMGQEVILRCVPISNHLYFYWYRQILGQKVEFLVSFYNNEISEKSEIFDDQFSVERPDGSNFTLKIRSTKLEDSAMYFCASNRQFYEQYFGPGTRLTVT.

The rearrangement uses TRBV4-1 and TRBJ2-1; D gene ambiguous. V lost 4 bases and J lost 5, with 15 bases in between. Germline CDR1 and CDR2: MGHRA and YSYEKL. This CDR3 comprises 15 residues. CDR3 sequence: CASSPTSLSDNEQFF. Here the CDR3 DNA reads TGCGCCAGCAGCCCCACCAGCTTGTCCGACAATGAGCAGTTCTTC.